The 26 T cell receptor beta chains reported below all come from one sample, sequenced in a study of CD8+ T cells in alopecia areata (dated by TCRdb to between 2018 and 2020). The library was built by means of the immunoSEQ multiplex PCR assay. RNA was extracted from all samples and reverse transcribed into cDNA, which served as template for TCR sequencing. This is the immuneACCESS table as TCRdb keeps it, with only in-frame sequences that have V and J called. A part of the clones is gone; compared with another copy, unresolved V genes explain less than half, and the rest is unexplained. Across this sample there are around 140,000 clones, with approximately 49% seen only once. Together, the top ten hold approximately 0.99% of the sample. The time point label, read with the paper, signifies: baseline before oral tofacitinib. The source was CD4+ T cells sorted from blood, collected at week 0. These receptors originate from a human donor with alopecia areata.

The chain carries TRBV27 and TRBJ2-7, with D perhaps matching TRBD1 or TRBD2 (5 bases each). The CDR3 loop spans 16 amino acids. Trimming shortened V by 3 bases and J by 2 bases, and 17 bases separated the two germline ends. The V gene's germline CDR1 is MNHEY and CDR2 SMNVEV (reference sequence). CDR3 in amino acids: CASSLTWGTVTYEQYF. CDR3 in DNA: TGTGCCAGCAGTTTGACTTGGGGGACGGTTACCTACGAGCAGTACTTC.

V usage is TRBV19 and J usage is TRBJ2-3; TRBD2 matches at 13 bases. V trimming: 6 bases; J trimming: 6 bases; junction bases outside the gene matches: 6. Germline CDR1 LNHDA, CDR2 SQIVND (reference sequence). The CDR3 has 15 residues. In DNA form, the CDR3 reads TGTGCCAGTAGGGGGAGACTAGCGGGAGGTGATACGCAGTATTTT. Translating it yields CASRGRLAGGDTQYF.

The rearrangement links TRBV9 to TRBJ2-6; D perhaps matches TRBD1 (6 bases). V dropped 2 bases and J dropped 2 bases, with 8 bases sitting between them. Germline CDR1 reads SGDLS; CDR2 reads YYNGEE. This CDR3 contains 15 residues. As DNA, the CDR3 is TGTGCCAGCAGCGTTCGACAGGCTGGGGCCAACGTCCTGACTTTC. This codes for CASSVRQAGANVLTF.

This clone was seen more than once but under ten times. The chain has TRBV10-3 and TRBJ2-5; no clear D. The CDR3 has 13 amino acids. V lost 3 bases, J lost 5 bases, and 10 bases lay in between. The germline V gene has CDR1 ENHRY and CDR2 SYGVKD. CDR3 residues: CAISDRPGETQYF. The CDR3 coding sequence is TGTGCCATCAGTGATCGCCCCGGGGAGACCCAGTACTTC.

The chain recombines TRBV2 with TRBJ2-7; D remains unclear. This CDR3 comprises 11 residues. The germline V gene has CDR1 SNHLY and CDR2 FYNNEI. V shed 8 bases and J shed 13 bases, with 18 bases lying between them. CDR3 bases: TGTGCCAGCGGGATAAGTACAGTTAGCTACTTC. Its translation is CASGISTVSYF.

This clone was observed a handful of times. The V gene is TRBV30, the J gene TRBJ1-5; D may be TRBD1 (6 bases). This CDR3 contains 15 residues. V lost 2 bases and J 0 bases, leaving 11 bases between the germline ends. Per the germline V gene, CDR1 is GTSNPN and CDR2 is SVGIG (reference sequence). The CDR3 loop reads CAWSPGAFSNQPQHF. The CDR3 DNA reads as TGTGCCTGGAGTCCAGGGGCCTTTAGCAATCAGCCCCAGCATTTT.

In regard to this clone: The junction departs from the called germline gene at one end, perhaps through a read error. CDR3 residues: CASSIAGGPETQYF. The CDR3, as DNA: TGTGCCAGCAGCATAGCGGGAGGGCCTGAGACCCAGTACTTC. This chain joins TRBV7-2 and TRBJ2-5; TRBD2 matches 11 bases. Germline-derived CDR1 and CDR2 are SGHTA and FQGNSA. The CDR3 length is 14 residues.

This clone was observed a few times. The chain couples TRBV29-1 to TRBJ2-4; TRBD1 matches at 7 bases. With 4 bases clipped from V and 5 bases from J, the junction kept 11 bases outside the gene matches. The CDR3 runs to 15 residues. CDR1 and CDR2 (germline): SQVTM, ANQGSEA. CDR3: CSVVVSGGFQNIQYF. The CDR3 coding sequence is TGCAGCGTTGTAGTGTCAGGGGGATTCCAAAACATTCAGTACTTC.

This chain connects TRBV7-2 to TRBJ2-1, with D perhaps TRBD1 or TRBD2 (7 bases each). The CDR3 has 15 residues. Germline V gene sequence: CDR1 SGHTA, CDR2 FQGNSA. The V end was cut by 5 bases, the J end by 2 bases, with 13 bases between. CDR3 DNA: TGTGCCAGCAGCCAGGGGGAGGGGGCCTACAATGAGCAGTTCTTC. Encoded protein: CASSQGEGAYNEQFF. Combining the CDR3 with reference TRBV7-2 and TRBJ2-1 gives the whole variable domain GAGVSQSPSNKVTEKGKDVELRCDPISGHTALYWYRQSLGQGLEFLIYFQGNSAPDKSGLPSDRFSAERTGGSVSTLTIQRTQQEDSAVYLCASSQGEGAYNEQFFGPGTRLTVL.

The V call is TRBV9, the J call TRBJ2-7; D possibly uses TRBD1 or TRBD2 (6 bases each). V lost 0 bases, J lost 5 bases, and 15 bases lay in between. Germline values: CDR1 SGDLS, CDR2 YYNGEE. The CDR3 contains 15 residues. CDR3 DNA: TGTGCCAGCAGCGTAGAGGGGGGCCCTGGTCACGAGCAGTACTTC. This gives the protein CASSVEGGPGHEQYF.

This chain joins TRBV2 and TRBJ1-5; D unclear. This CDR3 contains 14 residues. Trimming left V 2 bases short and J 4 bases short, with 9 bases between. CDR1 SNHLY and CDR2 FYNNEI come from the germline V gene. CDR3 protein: CASSELMDNQPQHF. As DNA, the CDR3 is TGTGCCAGCAGTGAATTAATGGATAATCAGCCCCAGCATTTT.

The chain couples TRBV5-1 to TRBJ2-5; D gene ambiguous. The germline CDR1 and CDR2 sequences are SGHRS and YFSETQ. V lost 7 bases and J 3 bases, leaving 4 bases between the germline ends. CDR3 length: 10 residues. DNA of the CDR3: TGCGCCAGCGGAGAAGAGACCCAGTACTTC. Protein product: CASGEETQYF. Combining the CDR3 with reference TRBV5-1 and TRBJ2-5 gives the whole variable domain KAGVTQTPRYLIKTRGQQVTLSCSPISGHRSVSWYQQTPGQGLQFLFEYFSETQRNKGNFPGRFSGRQFSNSRSEMNVSTLELGDSALYLCASGEETQYFGPGTRLLVL.

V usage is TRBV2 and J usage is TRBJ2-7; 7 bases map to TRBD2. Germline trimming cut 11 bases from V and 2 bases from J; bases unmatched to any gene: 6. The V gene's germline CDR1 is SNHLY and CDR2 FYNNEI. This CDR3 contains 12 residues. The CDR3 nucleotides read TGTGCCGGGGCTAGCGGAACCTACGAGCAGTACTTC. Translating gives CAGASGTYEQYF.

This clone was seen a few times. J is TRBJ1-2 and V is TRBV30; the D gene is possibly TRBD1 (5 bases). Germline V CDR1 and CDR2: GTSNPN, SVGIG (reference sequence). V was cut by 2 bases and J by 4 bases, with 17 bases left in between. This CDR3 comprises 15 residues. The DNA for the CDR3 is TGTGCCTGGAGTCTCTTGACAGATTCCCTCTATGGCTACACCTTC. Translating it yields CAWSLLTDSLYGYTF.

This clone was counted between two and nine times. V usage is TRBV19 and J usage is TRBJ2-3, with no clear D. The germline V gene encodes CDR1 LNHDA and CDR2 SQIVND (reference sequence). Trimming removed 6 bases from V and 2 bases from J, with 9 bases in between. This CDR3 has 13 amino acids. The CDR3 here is CASSLLNTDTQYF. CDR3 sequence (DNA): TGTGCCAGTAGCCTACTTAACACAGATACGCAGTATTTT. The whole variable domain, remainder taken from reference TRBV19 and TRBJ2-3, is DGGITQSPKYLFRKEGQNVTLSCEQNLNHDAMYWYRQDPGQGLRLIYYSQIVNDFQKGDIAEGYSVSREKKESFPLTVTSAQKNPTAFYLCASSLLNTDTQYFGPGTRLTVL.

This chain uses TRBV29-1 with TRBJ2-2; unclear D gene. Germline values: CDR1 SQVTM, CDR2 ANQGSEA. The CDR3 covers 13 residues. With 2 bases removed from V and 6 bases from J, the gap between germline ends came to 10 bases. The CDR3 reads CSVEKLAAGELFF. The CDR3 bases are TGCAGCGTTGAAAAGTTGGCGGCCGGGGAGCTGTTTTTT.

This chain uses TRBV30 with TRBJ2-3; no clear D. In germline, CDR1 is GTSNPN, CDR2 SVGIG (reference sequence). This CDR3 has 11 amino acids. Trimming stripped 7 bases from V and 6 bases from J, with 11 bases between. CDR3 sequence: CASARRDTQYF. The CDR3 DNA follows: TGTGCCTCAGCCCGACGGGATACGCAGTATTTT.

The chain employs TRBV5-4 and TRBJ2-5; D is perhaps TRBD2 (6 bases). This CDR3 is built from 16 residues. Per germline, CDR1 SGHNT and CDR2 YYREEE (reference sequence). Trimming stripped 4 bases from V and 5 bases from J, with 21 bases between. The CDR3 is CASSPPGLTGGETQYF. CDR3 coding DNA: TGTGCCAGCAGCCCACCGGGACTCACGGGTGGGGAGACCCAGTACTTC.

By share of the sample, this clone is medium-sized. CDR3 DNA sequence: TGTGCCAGCAGCTTACTCCCACGCGGGGCCAAAAACATTCAGTACTTC. This sequence encodes CASSLLPRGAKNIQYF. The V gene is TRBV7-8, the J gene TRBJ2-4; possibly TRBD2 for D (5 bases). The CDR3 runs 16 residues. The V gene lost 2 bases and the J gene lost 1 base, with 12 bases spanning the gap. The germline gives CDR1 SGHVS, CDR2 FQNEAQ.

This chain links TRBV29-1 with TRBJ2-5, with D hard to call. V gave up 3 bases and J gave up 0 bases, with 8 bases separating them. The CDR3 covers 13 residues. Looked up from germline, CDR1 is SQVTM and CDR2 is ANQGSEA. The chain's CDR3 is CSVDEPYQETQYF. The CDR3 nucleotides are TGCAGCGTTGATGAGCCCTACCAAGAGACCCAGTACTTC. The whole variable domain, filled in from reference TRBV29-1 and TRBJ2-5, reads SAVISQKPSRDICQRGTSLTIQCQVDSQVTMMFWYRQQPGQSLTLIATANQGSEATYESGFVIDKFPISRPNLTFSTLTVSNMSPEDSSIYLCSVDEPYQETQYFGPGTRLLVL.

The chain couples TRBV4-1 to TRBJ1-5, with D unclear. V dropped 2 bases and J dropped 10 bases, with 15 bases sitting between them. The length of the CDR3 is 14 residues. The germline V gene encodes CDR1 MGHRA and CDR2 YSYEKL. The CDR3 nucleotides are TGCGCCAGCAGCCAACCGGGCCCAGAGTTTCCCCAGCATTTT. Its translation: CASSQPGPEFPQHF.

CDR3 protein: CSARKGGTEAFF. CDR3 DNA sequence: TGCAGCGCCCGAAAAGGCGGCACTGAAGCTTTCTTT. The chain employs TRBV29-1 and TRBJ1-1; D gene uncertain. V dropped 7 bases and J dropped 4 bases, with 13 bases sitting between them. The CDR3 length is 12 residues. Per germline, CDR1 SQVTM and CDR2 ANQGSEA. The variable domain in full, completed from reference TRBV29-1 and TRBJ1-1, reads SAVISQKPSRDICQRGTSLTIQCQVDSQVTMMFWYRQQPGQSLTLIATANQGSEATYESGFVIDKFPISRPNLTFSTLTVSNMSPEDSSIYLCSARKGGTEAFFGQGTRLTVV.

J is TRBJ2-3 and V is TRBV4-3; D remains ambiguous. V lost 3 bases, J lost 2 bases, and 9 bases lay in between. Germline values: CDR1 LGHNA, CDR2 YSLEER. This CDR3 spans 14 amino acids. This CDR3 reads CASSQGGFTDTQYF. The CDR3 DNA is TGCGCCAGCAGCCAGGGCGGTTTCACAGATACGCAGTATTTT.

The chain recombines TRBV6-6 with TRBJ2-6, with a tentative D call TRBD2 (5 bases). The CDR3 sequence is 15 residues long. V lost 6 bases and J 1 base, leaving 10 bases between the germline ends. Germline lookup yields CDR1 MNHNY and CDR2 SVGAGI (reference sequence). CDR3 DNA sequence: TGTGCCAGCAGCCCCACGGGGTCTGGGGCCAACGTCCTGACTTTC. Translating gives CASSPTGSGANVLTF.

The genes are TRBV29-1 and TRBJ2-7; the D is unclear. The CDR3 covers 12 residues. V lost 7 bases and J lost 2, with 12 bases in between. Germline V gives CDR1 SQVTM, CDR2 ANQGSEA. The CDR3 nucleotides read TGCAGCGCCTTAGACGGTACCTACGAGCAGTACTTC. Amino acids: CSALDGTYEQYF.

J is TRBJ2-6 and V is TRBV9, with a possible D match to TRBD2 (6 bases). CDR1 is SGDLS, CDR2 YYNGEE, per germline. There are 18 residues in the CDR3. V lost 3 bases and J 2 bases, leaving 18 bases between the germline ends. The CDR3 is CASSEWGLGLAGANVLTF. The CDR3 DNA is TGTGCCAGCAGCGAATGGGGACTGGGCCTGGCTGGGGCCAACGTCCTGACTTTC. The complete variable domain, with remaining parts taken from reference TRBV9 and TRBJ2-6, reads DSGVTQTPKHLITATGQRVTLRCSPRSGDLSVYWYQQSLDQGLQFLIQYYNGEERAKGNILERFSAQQFPDLHSELNLSSLELGDSALYFCASSEWGLGLAGANVLTFGAGSRLTVL.